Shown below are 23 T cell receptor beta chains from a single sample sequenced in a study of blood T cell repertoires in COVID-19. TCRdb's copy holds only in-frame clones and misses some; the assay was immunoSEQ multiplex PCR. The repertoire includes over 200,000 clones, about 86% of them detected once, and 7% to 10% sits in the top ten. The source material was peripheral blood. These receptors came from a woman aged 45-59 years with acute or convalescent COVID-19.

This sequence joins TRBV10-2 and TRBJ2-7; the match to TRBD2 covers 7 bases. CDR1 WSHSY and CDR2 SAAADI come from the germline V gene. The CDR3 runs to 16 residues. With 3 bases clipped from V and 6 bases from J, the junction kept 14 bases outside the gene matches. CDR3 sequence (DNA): TGCGCCAGCAGTGACCACATGACTAGCTGGGTCCGCGAGCAGTACTTC. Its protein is CASSDHMTSWVREQYF.

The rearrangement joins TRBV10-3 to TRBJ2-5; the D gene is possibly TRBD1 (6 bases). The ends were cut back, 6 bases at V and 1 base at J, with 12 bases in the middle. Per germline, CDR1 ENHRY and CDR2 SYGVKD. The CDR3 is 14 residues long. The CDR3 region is CAIRDRGLQETQYF. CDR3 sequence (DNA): TGTGCCATCAGGGACAGAGGGCTCCAAGAGACCCAGTACTTC.

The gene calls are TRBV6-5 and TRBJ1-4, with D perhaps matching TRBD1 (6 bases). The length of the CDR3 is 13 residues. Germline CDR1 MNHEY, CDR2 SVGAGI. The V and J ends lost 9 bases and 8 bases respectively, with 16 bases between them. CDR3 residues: CASSTGNREKLFF. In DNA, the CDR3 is TGTGCCAGTTCTACAGGGAATAGGGAAAAACTGTTTTTT.

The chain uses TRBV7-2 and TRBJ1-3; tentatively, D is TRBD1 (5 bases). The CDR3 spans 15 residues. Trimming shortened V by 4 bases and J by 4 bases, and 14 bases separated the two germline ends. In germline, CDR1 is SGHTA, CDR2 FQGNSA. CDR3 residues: CASSYQGFRGNTIYF. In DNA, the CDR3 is TGTGCCAGCAGCTATCAGGGCTTTCGCGGAAACACCATATATTTT.

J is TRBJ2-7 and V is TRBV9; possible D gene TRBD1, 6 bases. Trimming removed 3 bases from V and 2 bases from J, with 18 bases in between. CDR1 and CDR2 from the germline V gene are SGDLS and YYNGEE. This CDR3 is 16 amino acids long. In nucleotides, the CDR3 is TGTGCCAGCAGCGGCAGAGGATCGGGACAAACCTACGAGCAGTACTTC. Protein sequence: CASSGRGSGQTYEQYF.

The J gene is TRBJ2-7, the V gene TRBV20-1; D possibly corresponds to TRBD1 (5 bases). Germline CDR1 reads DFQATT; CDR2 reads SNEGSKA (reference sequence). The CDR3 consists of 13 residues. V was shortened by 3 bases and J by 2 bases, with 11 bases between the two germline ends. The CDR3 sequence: CSASRDSTYEQYF. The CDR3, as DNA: TGCAGTGCTAGTCGCGACAGTACCTACGAGCAGTACTTC.

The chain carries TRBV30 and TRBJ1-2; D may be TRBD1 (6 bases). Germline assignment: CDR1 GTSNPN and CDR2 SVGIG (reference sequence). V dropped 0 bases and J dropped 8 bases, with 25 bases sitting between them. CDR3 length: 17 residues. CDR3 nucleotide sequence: TGTGCCTGGAGTGTACCCCGGGATTTCAGGCTGGGGGCCGGCTACACCTTC. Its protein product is CAWSVPRDFRLGAGYTF.

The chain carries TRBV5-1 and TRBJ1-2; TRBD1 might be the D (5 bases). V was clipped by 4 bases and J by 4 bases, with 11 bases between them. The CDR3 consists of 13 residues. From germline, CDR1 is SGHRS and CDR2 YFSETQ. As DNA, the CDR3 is TGCGCCAGCAGCCCGGACATAAGCTATGGCTACACCTTC. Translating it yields CASSPDISYGYTF.

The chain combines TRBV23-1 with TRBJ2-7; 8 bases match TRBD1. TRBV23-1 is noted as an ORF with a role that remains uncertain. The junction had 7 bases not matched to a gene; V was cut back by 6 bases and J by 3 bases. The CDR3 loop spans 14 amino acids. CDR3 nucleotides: TGCGCCAGCAGCTCGACAGGGGCTGTCTACGAGCAGTACTTC. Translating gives CASSSTGAVYEQYF.

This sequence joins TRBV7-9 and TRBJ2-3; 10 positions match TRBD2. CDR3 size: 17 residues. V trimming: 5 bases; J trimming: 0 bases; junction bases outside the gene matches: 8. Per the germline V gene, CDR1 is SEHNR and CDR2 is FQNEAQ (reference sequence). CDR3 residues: CASSPRTSGPSTDTQYF. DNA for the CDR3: TGTGCCAGCAGCCCTCGGACTAGCGGACCCAGCACAGATACGCAGTATTTT.

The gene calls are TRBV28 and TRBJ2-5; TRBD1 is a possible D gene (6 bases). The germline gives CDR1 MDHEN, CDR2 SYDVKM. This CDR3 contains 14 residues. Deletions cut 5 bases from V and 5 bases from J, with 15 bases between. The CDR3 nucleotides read TGTGCCAGCAGTCGTCCCCAGGGGACGGAGACCCAGTACTTC. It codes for CASSRPQGTETQYF.

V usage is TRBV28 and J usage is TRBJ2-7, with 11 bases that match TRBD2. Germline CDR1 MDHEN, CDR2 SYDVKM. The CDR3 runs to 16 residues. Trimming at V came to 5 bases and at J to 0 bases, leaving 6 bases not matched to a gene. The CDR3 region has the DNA TGTGCCAGCAGTCAAAGACTAGCGGGACACTCCTACGAGCAGTACTTC. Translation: CASSQRLAGHSYEQYF.

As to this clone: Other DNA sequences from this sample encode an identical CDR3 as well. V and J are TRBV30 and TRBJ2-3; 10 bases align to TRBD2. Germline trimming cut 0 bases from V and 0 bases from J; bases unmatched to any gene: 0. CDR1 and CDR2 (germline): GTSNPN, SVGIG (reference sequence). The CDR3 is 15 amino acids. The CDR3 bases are TGTGCCTGGAGTGTGACTAGCGGGAGCACAGATACGCAGTATTTT. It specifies CAWSVTSGSTDTQYF.

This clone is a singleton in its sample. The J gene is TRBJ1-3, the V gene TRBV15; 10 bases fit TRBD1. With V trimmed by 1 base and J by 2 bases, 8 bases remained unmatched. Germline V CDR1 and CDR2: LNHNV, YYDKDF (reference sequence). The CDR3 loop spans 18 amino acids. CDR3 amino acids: CATSRALRTGGTGNTIYF. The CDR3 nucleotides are TGTGCCACCAGCAGAGCCCTTCGGACAGGGGGTACTGGAAACACCATATATTTT.

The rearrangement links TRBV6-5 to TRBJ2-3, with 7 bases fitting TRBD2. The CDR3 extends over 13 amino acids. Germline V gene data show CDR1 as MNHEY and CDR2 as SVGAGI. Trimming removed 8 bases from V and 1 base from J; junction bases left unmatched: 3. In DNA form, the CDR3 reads TGTGCCAGCGGGGGGGTACGCACAGATACGCAGTATTTT. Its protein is CASGGVRTDTQYF.

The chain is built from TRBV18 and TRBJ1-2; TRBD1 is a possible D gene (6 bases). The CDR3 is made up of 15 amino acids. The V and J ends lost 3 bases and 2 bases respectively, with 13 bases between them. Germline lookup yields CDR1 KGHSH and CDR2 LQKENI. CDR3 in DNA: TGTGCCAGCTCACCGTCCGGGACAATCAACTATGGCTACACCTTC. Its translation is CASSPSGTINYGYTF. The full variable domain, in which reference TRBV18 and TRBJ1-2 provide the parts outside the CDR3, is NAGVMQNPRHLVRRRGQEARLRCSPMKGHSHVYWYRQLPEEGLKFMVYLQKENIIDESGMPKERFSAEFPKEGPSILRIQQVVRGDSAAYFCASSPSGTINYGYTFGSGTRLTVV.

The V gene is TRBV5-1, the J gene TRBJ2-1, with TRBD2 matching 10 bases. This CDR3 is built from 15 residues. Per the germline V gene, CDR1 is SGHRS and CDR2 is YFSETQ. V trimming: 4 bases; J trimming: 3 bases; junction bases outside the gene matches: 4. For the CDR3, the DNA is TGCGCCAGCAGCACCACTAGCGGGGACTACAATGAGCAGTTCTTC. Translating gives CASSTTSGDYNEQFF.

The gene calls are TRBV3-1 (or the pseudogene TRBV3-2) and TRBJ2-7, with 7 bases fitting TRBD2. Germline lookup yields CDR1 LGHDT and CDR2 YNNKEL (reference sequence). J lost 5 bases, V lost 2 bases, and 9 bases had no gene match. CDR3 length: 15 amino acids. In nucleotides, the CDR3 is TGTGCCAGCAGCCAAACCAGAGCGGGATCCCACGAGCAGTACTTC. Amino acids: CASSQTRAGSHEQYF.

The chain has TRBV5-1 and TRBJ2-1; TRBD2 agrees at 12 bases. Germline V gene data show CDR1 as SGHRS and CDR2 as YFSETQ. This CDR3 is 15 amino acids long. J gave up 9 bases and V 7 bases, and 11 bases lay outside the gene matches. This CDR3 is CASCQGLAGGGEQFF. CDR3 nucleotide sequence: TGCGCCAGCTGCCAAGGTCTAGCGGGAGGGGGTGAGCAGTTCTTC.

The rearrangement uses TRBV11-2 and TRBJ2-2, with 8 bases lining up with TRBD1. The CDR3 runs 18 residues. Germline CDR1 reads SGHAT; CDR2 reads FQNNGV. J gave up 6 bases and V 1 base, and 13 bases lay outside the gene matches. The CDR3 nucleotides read TGTGCCAGCAGCTTAGCCTTCGGACAGGGCCAAGGGCCCGGGGAGCTGTTTTTT. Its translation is CASSLAFGQGQGPGELFF.

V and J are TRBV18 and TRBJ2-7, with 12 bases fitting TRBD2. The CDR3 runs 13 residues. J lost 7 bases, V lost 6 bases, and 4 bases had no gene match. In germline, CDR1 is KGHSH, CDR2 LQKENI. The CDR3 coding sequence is TGTGCCAGCTCGACTGGACTAGCGGGAGAGCAGTACTTC. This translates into CASSTGLAGEQYF. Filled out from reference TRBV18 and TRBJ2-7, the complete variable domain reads NAGVMQNPRHLVRRRGQEARLRCSPMKGHSHVYWYRQLPEEGLKFMVYLQKENIIDESGMPKERFSAEFPKEGPSILRIQQVVRGDSAAYFCASSTGLAGEQYFGPGTRLTVT.

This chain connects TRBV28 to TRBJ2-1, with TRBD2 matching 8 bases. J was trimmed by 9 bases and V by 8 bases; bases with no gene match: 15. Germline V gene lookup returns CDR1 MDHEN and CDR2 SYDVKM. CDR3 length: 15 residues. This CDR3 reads CASCVAGPKGGEQFF. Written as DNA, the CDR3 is TGTGCCAGCTGCGTAGCGGGACCTAAAGGAGGTGAGCAGTTCTTC.

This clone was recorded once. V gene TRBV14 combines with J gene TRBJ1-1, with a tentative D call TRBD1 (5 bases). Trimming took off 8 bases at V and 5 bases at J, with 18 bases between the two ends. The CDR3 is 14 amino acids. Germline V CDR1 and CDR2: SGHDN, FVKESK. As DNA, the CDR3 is TGTGCCAGCTCTGCCGGCGGGGGTCTTACTGAAGCTTTCTTT. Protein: CASSAGGGLTEAFF. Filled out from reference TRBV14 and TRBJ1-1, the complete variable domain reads EAGVTQFPSHSVIEKGQTVTLRCDPISGHDNLYWYRRVMGKEIKFLLHFVKESKQDESGMPNNRFLAERTGGTYSTLKVQPAELEDSGVYFCASSAGGGLTEAFFGQGTRLTVV.